Following are 30 T cell receptor beta chains from one sample sequenced in a study of radiotherapy plus CTLA-4 blockade in lung cancer listed by TCRdb under 2018. Library method: the immunoSEQ multiplex PCR assay. TCRdb took this table from immuneACCESS and kept in-frame rearrangements with V and J called. Such tables lack part of the clones; where checked against another copy, unresolved V genes explain under half of the gap, and the rest is unexplained. The sample table lists about 120,000 clones, about nine tenths of them with a count of one. Approximately 6.6% of the sample comes from the top ten. This material consisted of peripheral blood, taken from a patient treated with radiotherapy plus ipilimumab. The receptors originated from a human donor with non-small cell lung cancer that progressed on radiotherapy plus ipilimumab.

Concerning this clone: This same CDR3 is encoded by further DNA sequences in the sample. The rearrangement links TRBV7-9 to TRBJ1-3; 8 bases agree with TRBD1. The V and J ends lost 5 bases and 0 bases, in that order; junction bases with no gene match: 6. CDR1 and CDR2 (germline): SEHNR, FQNEAQ (reference sequence). The CDR3 runs to 16 residues. This CDR3 reads CASSTWTGYSGNTIYF. Here the CDR3 DNA reads TGTGCCAGCAGCACTTGGACAGGGTACTCTGGAAACACCATATATTTT.

Written as DNA, the CDR3 is TGTGCCTGGAGTCGGGACAGCTATGGCTACACCTTC. It codes for CAWSRDSYGYTF. The V and J genes are TRBV30 and TRBJ1-2; 7 positions agree with TRBD1. Per the germline V gene, CDR1 is GTSNPN and CDR2 is SVGIG (reference sequence). There are 12 residues in the CDR3. With 2 bases clipped from V and 4 bases from J, the junction kept 1 base outside the gene matches.

CDR3 region: CASSVFLAGNEQFF. The CDR3 nucleotides read TGTGCCAGCAGTGTCTTCCTAGCGGGGAATGAGCAGTTCTTC. The rearrangement joins TRBV6-1 to TRBJ2-1; 9 nucleotides match TRBD2. This CDR3 is built from 14 residues. CDR1 and CDR2 (germline): MNHNS, SASEGT. With V trimmed by 4 bases and J by 7 bases, 5 bases remained unmatched.

V gene TRBV6-1 combines with J gene TRBJ2-7, with D perhaps TRBD2 (5 bases). The CDR3 runs 14 residues. Germline V gives CDR1 MNHNS, CDR2 SASEGT. Trimming took off 6 bases at V and 4 bases at J, with 16 bases between the two ends. DNA for the CDR3: TGTGCCAGCAGACCCGCGGGTCCGCTATACGAGCAGTACTTC. Translation: CASRPAGPLYEQYF.

The V and J genes are TRBV18 and TRBJ1-5; D is possibly TRBD1 (5 bases). V lost 3 bases and J 0 bases, leaving 6 bases between the germline ends. The CDR3 sequence is 14 residues long. CDR1 and CDR2 from the germline V gene are KGHSH and LQKENI. The CDR3 DNA follows: TGTGCCAGCTCACCTCAGGGTAGCAATCAGCCCCAGCATTTT. Amino acid sequence: CASSPQGSNQPQHF.

The rearrangement uses TRBV5-4 and TRBJ2-3, with 11 bases identical to TRBD2. V lost 0 bases to trimming and J lost 6 bases; unmatched junction nucleotides: 9. The CDR3 loop spans 17 amino acids. Germline V gene sequence: CDR1 SGHNT, CDR2 YYREEE (reference sequence). CDR3 residues: CASSLGTSGLPGDTQYF. In nucleotides, the CDR3 is TGTGCCAGCAGCTTGGGGACTAGCGGGCTCCCGGGTGATACGCAGTATTTT.

Written as DNA, the CDR3 is TGTGCCAGCAGCCCGAGGGCCCTCTACGAGCAGTACTTC. It yields the protein CASSPRALYEQYF. The rearrangement uses TRBV11-3 and TRBJ2-7; possible D gene TRBD2, 5 bases. CDR1 is SGHNT, CDR2 YENEEA, per germline. This CDR3 is 13 amino acids long. V was trimmed by 5 bases and J by 3 bases, leaving 11 bases between them.

The chain is built from TRBV7-2 and TRBJ1-2, with TRBD1 identical over 7 bases. Germline V gene lookup returns CDR1 SGHTA and CDR2 FQGNSA. The CDR3 is 16 residues long. With 5 bases clipped from V and 4 bases from J, the junction kept 13 bases outside the gene matches. In DNA, the CDR3 is TGTGCCAGCAGCCCTTTAGCATCGACAGGGATCTATGGCTACACCTTC. Translated, it gives CASSPLASTGIYGYTF.

This chain connects TRBV5-8 to TRBJ2-7, with a weak D call TRBD1 (6 bases). V gave up 0 bases and J gave up 3 bases, with 16 bases separating them. Germline assignment: CDR1 SGHTS and CDR2 YDEGEE. CDR3 length equals 16 residues. This CDR3 reads CASSLAPQGRRYEQYF. The CDR3 DNA follows: TGTGCCAGCAGCTTGGCCCCACAGGGAAGGCGCTACGAGCAGTACTTC.

The chain couples TRBV9 to TRBJ2-3; D is unresolved. Germline CDR1 SGDLS, CDR2 YYNGEE. The CDR3 is 13 residues long. Trimming removed 0 bases from V and 4 bases from J, with 6 bases in between. The CDR3 DNA sequence: TGTGCCAGCAGCGTAGGTCTAGCAGATACGCAGTATTTT. It is translated as CASSVGLADTQYF. Supplemented by reference TRBV9 and TRBJ2-3, the full variable domain reads DSGVTQTPKHLITATGQRVTLRCSPRSGDLSVYWYQQSLDQGLQFLIQYYNGEERAKGNILERFSAQQFPDLHSELNLSSLELGDSALYFCASSVGLADTQYFGPGTRLTVL.

The chain carries TRBV19 and TRBJ1-1; no clear D gene. In germline, CDR1 is LNHDA, CDR2 SQIVND (reference sequence). CDR3 length: 14 amino acids. V lost 3 bases, J lost 3 bases, and 11 bases lay in between. The CDR3 loop reads CASSIWIVDTEAFF. The CDR3 nucleotides are TGTGCCAGTAGTATTTGGATCGTGGACACTGAAGCTTTCTTT.

This chain joins TRBV5-1 and TRBJ2-2; D not resolved. CDR3 length: 18 amino acids. Per germline, CDR1 SGHRS and CDR2 YFSETQ. V shed 0 bases and J shed 4 bases, with 19 bases lying between them. The CDR3, as DNA: TGCGCCAGCAGCTTGGCCTACCGGTCAAATAAGGGCACCGGGGAGCTGTTTTTT. It translates to CASSLAYRSNKGTGELFF.

This chain joins TRBV15 and TRBJ2-1; TRBD1 matches at 7 bases. Germline-derived CDR1 and CDR2 are LNHNV and YYDKDF (reference sequence). There are 14 residues in the CDR3. The ends lost 8 bases at V and 7 bases at J; junction bases unmatched: 11. Written as DNA, the CDR3 is TGTGCCACCCGACATCGACAGGGCTTGAATGAGCAGTTCTTC. Its protein product is CATRHRQGLNEQFF.

The gene calls are TRBV30 and TRBJ2-7; TRBD2 matches 11 bases. Germline CDR1 is GTSNPN and CDR2 is SVGIG (reference sequence). The CDR3 spans 14 residues. V lost 4 bases, J lost 3 bases, and 5 bases stayed unmatched. The CDR3 DNA reads TGTGCCTGGAATCGGCTAGCGGGAGGCTACGAGCAGTACTTC. Its translation: CAWNRLAGGYEQYF.

The J gene is TRBJ2-7, the V gene TRBV18, with D maybe TRBD1 (6 bases). Germline assignment: CDR1 KGHSH and CDR2 LQKENI. Trimming removed 4 bases at V and 2 bases at J, with 12 bases between. This CDR3 is 14 amino acids long. DNA of the CDR3: TGTGCCAGCTCACAATACAGGGATACCTACGAGCAGTACTTC. Its protein product is CASSQYRDTYEQYF.

The chain recombines TRBV7-9 with TRBJ1-1; D possibly corresponds to TRBD1 (5 bases). Germline-derived CDR1 and CDR2 are SEHNR and FQNEAQ (reference sequence). V lost 4 bases and J lost 0, with 9 bases in between. The CDR3 length is 14 residues. In nucleotides, the CDR3 is TGTGCCAGCAGCTCGGGACGGTTGAACACTGAAGCTTTCTTT. It translates to CASSSGRLNTEAFF.

This rearrangement joins TRBV2 to TRBJ2-5; 7 bases agree with TRBD1. This CDR3 has 14 amino acids. V dropped 6 bases and J dropped 4; count of bases not matched to a gene: 8. Germline CDR1 reads SNHLY; CDR2 reads FYNNEI. CDR3 sequence reads: CASSATGVRETQYF. Written as DNA, the CDR3 is TGTGCCAGCAGCGCAACAGGGGTTCGAGAGACCCAGTACTTC.

The chain recombines TRBV2 with TRBJ2-2, with a weak D call TRBD2 (5 bases). The CDR3 contains 14 residues. Trimming pared 7 bases from V and 1 base from J, leaving 10 bases between. Germline V gives CDR1 SNHLY, CDR2 FYNNEI. This CDR3 reads CASTRELNTGELFF. CDR3 sequence (DNA): TGTGCCAGCACCCGGGAATTGAACACCGGGGAGCTGTTTTTT.

V gene TRBV5-1 combines with J gene TRBJ2-1, with D tentatively TRBD1 or TRBD2 (5 bases each). V gave up 4 bases and J gave up 1 base, with 21 bases separating them. Germline lookup yields CDR1 SGHRS and CDR2 YFSETQ. The CDR3 totals 18 residues. The CDR3 DNA sequence: TGCGCCAGCAGCCCGTACGGGACCACCGCTCTATCCTACAATGAGCAGTTCTTC. Translation gives CASSPYGTTALSYNEQFF. The full variable domain, with the rest looked up from reference TRBV5-1 and TRBJ2-1, is KAGVTQTPRYLIKTRGQQVTLSCSPISGHRSVSWYQQTPGQGLQFLFEYFSETQRNKGNFPGRFSGRQFSNSRSEMNVSTLELGDSALYLCASSPYGTTALSYNEQFFGPGTRLTVL.

The rearrangement joins TRBV2 to TRBJ2-5; 9 bases fit TRBD2. J was trimmed by 4 bases and V by 4 bases; bases with no gene match: 10. The germline gives CDR1 SNHLY, CDR2 FYNNEI. This CDR3 is built from 16 residues. The CDR3 DNA follows: TGTGCCAGCAGTGGCCTGGGTACTAGCGGGTTAGAGACCCAGTACTTC. This translates into CASSGLGTSGLETQYF.

The chain uses TRBV6-6 and TRBJ1-2; TRBD1 is a possible D gene (5 bases). This CDR3 is built from 14 residues. Trimming stripped 6 bases from V and 7 bases from J, with 18 bases between. Germline lookup yields CDR1 MNHNY and CDR2 SVGAGI (reference sequence). CDR3 in amino acids: CASSIRGGAGGYTF. DNA of the CDR3: TGTGCCAGCAGCATCCGAGGAGGGGCTGGTGGCTACACCTTC.

CDR3 sequence (DNA): TGTGCCAGCAGCTTAGGTCGGCAAAATGAGCAGTTCTTC. It encodes CASSLGRQNEQFF. The J gene is TRBJ2-1, the V gene TRBV11-2; D call uncertain. V was shortened by 1 base and J by 7 bases, with 8 bases between the two germline ends. CDR3 length equals 13 residues. Germline CDR1 SGHAT, CDR2 FQNNGV.

CDR3 residues: CASSLNLIAGELFF. CDR3 nucleotides: TGTGCCAGCAGCTTAAATTTGATAGCAGGGGAGCTGTTTTTT. This sequence joins TRBV7-3 and TRBJ2-2; D gene uncertain. Trimming removed 1 base from V and 8 bases from J, with 11 bases in between. Germline V gene data show CDR1 as SGHTA and CDR2 as FQGTGA. The CDR3 loop spans 14 amino acids.

As regards this clone: The same CDR3 is also encoded by other DNA sequences in this sample. This sequence joins TRBV2 and TRBJ2-7, with D uncertain. Trimming pared 0 bases from V and 4 bases from J, leaving 4 bases between. This CDR3 spans 12 amino acids. CDR1 is SNHLY and CDR2 is FYNNEI in the germline V gene. DNA of the CDR3: TGTGCCAGCAGTGAAGCCGGATACGAGCAGTACTTC. Its protein product is CASSEAGYEQYF.

CDR3 in amino acids: CASSLSNRILSYEQYF. As DNA, the CDR3 is TGTGCCAGCAGTTTATCGAACAGGATCCTTTCCTACGAGCAGTACTTC. The rearrangement uses TRBV27 and TRBJ2-7, with a possible D match to TRBD1 (5 bases). Trimming stripped 0 bases from V and 1 base from J, with 13 bases between. Germline CDR1 MNHEY, CDR2 SMNVEV (reference sequence). The CDR3 extends over 16 amino acids.

CDR3 residues: CASSLRGGQGRETQYF. The CDR3 DNA is TGTGCCAGCAGCTTAAGGGGCGGACAGGGAAGGGAGACCCAGTACTTC. The chain combines TRBV7-3 with TRBJ2-5; 8 positions agree with TRBD1. The CDR3 has 16 amino acids. The germline gives CDR1 SGHTA, CDR2 FQGTGA. The J segment lost 5 bases and the V segment lost 1 base, leaving 9 bases of the junction unmatched.

This chain joins TRBV6-1 and TRBJ2-3, with D tentatively TRBD2 (6 bases). In germline, CDR1 is MNHNS, CDR2 SASEGT. V was cut by 5 bases and J by 4 bases, with 16 bases left in between. This CDR3 has 15 residues. The CDR3 spells CASSTAGFHPDTQYF. In DNA, the CDR3 is TGTGCCAGCAGTACAGCGGGTTTTCACCCAGATACGCAGTATTTT.

Turning to this clone: The sample carries other DNA sequences with the same CDR3. This rearrangement joins TRBV5-1 to TRBJ2-2; TRBD1 or TRBD2 may be the D gene (6 bases each). V was cut by 0 bases and J by 3 bases, with 9 bases left in between. The CDR3 is 15 residues long. CDR1 is SGHRS, CDR2 YFSETQ, per germline. The DNA for the CDR3 is TGCGCCAGCAGCTTGGATAGGGGGGACACCGGGGAGCTGTTTTTT. Translating it yields CASSLDRGDTGELFF.

This chain connects TRBV7-9 to TRBJ2-1; TRBD2 aligns across 14 bases. The J segment lost 7 bases and the V segment lost 1 base, leaving 12 bases of the junction unmatched. The CDR3 loop spans 19 amino acids. Germline lookup yields CDR1 SEHNR and CDR2 FQNEAQ (reference sequence). CDR3 sequence: CASSLVTVTSGRARNEQFF. The CDR3 DNA reads TGTGCCAGCAGCTTAGTTACGGTGACTAGCGGGAGGGCCAGGAATGAGCAGTTCTTC.

The chain recombines TRBV4-1 with TRBJ1-2, with D uncertain. The CDR3 spans 15 residues. Trimming removed 3 bases at V and 4 bases at J, with 15 bases between. Germline-derived CDR1 and CDR2 are MGHRA and YSYEKL. Written as DNA, the CDR3 is TGCGCCAGCAGCCATACCGCAAACACCCCCTATGGCTACACCTTC. This encodes CASSHTANTPYGYTF.